These 20 T cell receptor beta chains originate from one sample sequenced in a study of blood T cells in healthy people across ages. Sample-barcoded 5' priming and a J-beta primer mix drove a second PCR of roughly 6 to 12 cycles. TCRdb reanalysed the 5' RACE reads using MiXCR and keeps one entry per CDR3 protein. The sample includes hundreds of thousands of distinct CDR3 sequences, about 49% of them seen just once. The sequenced sample was blood. These receptor sequences come from a man in his 60s in good health.

The CDR3 region has the DNA TGTGCCAGCAGCTTGTTGATTTCACCCCTCCACTTT. Translating it yields CASSLLISPLHF. The rearrangement joins TRBV5-6 to TRBJ1-6; D not resolved. Germline V gene sequence: CDR1 SGHDT, CDR2 YYEEEE. The CDR3 extends over 12 amino acids. The V end lost 1 base, the J end lost 9 bases, and 5 bases lay between the germline ends.

This clonotype occurred many times. The V gene is TRBV10-3, the J gene TRBJ1-1; D call uncertain. This CDR3 contains 13 residues. Germline CDR1 is ENHRY and CDR2 is SYGVKD. V gave up 5 bases and J gave up 1 base, with 8 bases separating them. The CDR3 DNA reads as TGTGCCATCAGTCCCGCCTGGAACACTGAAGCTTTCTTT. As protein: CAISPAWNTEAFF.

The rearrangement links TRBV20-1 to TRBJ2-1; 9 nucleotides line up with TRBD2. Germline V lookup: CDR1 DFQATT, CDR2 SNEGSKA (reference sequence). This CDR3 is 16 amino acids long. J gave up 0 bases and V 8 bases, and 11 bases lay outside the gene matches. The CDR3 nucleotides are TGCAGTATCTATAGCGGGGGAGCCAGCTCCTACAATGAGCAGTTCTTC. Its translation: CSIYSGGASSYNEQFF.

The chain joins TRBV7-2 to TRBJ2-2; D is perhaps TRBD2 (5 bases). CDR1 and CDR2 from the germline V gene are SGHTA and FQGNSA. This CDR3 is 11 amino acids long. Trimming left V 7 bases short and J 6 bases short, with 6 bases between. The CDR3 spells CASTGAGELFF. DNA of the CDR3: TGTGCCAGCACCGGGGCCGGGGAGCTGTTTTTT.

In this sample, this clonotype turned up a few times. This chain joins TRBV6-2 or TRBV6-3 and TRBJ2-1; D is unclear. The end of the DNA fits TRBJ2-7 better, so the J call may be wrong. This CDR3 spans 13 amino acids. Germline V gene sequence: CDR1 MNHEY, CDR2 SVGEGT. The CDR3: CATGPYSYNEQYF. DNA of the CDR3: TGTGCCACCGGTCCTTACTCCTACAATGAGCAGTACTTC.

About this clonotype itself: A much larger clone is a single base away; this may be a read error. CDR3 DNA: TGTGCCCTCAGTCGGCGGGAGGGGGATGAGCAGTTCTTC. Translating it yields CALSRREGDEQFF. This sequence joins TRBV10-3 and TRBJ2-1, with 9 bases aligning to TRBD2. The CDR3 runs to 13 residues. Per germline, CDR1 ENHRY and CDR2 SYGVKD.

This clonotype has more than one count but fewer than ten. V usage is TRBV20-1 and J usage is TRBJ2-1; TRBD2 matches at 11 bases. This CDR3 is built from 15 residues. Unmatched junction bases numbered 7, after V lost 0 bases and J lost 9 bases. Germline CDR1 reads DFQATT; CDR2 reads SNEGSKA (reference sequence). CDR3 sequence: CSARDPLAGGPEQFF. Written as DNA, the CDR3 is TGCAGTGCTAGAGATCCCCTAGCGGGAGGCCCTGAGCAGTTCTTC.

V and J are TRBV2 and TRBJ2-1, with D perhaps TRBD2 (6 bases). V shed 9 bases and J shed 8 bases, with 20 bases lying between them. The germline CDR1 and CDR2 sequences are SNHLY and FYNNEI. The CDR3 contains 14 residues. The CDR3 here is CASTKRAGSDEQFF. DNA for the CDR3: TGTGCCAGTACAAAACGGGCGGGGAGTGATGAGCAGTTCTTC.

V usage is TRBV28 and J usage is TRBJ2-7, with TRBD1 matching over 9 bases. V trimming: 5 bases; J trimming: 5 bases; junction bases outside the gene matches: 7. The CDR3 has 14 amino acids. Germline CDR1 and CDR2: MDHEN and SYDVKM. CDR3 region: CASSPPGQGNEQYF. CDR3 nucleotides: TGTGCCAGCAGTCCCCCGGGACAGGGCAACGAGCAGTACTTC.

Turning to this clonotype: Given a much more abundant clone one base away, this may be a read error. The gene calls are TRBV7-2 and TRBJ2-3; D gene uncertain. The CDR3 consists of 15 residues. Trimming cost V 3 bases and J 6 bases, with 16 bases left between them. Germline V CDR1 and CDR2: SGHTA, FQGNSA. Written as DNA, the CDR3 is TGTGCCAGCAGCTTCGCGATGCCCCGGCGGGATACGCAGTATTTT. Encoded protein: CASSFAMPRRDTQYF.

The chain employs TRBV29-1 and TRBJ2-7, with 11 bases identical to TRBD2. V lost 7 bases to trimming and J lost 7 bases; unmatched junction nucleotides: 9. The CDR3 extends over 13 amino acids. Germline CDR1 and CDR2: SQVTM and ANQGSEA. The CDR3 bases are TGCAGCGGGGAACTAGCGGGAGTCGGAGAGCAGTACTTC. Translation: CSGELAGVGEQYF.

This chain connects TRBV29-1 to TRBJ2-7; TRBD1 aligns across 9 bases. Per germline, CDR1 SQVTM and CDR2 ANQGSEA. CDR3 length: 16 amino acids. The trim removed 4 bases at V and 2 bases at J, leaving 12 bases unmatched. CDR3 nucleotides: TGCAGCGTTGCGGCGGCCGGGACAGGGAATCCCTACGAGCAGTACTTC. Its translation: CSVAAAGTGNPYEQYF.

This clonotype was found once. The chain joins TRBV6-1 to TRBJ2-7; tentatively, D is TRBD2 (6 bases). The ends were cut back, 5 bases at V and 0 bases at J, with 14 bases in the middle. Germline V lookup: CDR1 MNHNS, CDR2 SASEGT. There are 15 residues in the CDR3. CDR3: CASSTMGGSSYEQYF. In DNA form, the CDR3 reads TGTGCCAGCAGTACCATGGGGGGAAGCTCCTACGAGCAGTACTTC.

The chain carries TRBV9 and TRBJ2-4; TRBD2 matches 9 bases. J gave up 0 bases and V 4 bases, and 11 bases lay outside the gene matches. Germline-derived CDR1 and CDR2 are SGDLS and YYNGEE. CDR3 length: 18 residues. This CDR3 is CASSPAGTSSIAKNIQYF. The DNA of the CDR3 is TGTGCCAGCAGCCCCGCGGGGACTAGCTCTATAGCCAAAAACATTCAGTACTTC. The full variable domain, with the rest looked up from reference TRBV9 and TRBJ2-4, is DSGVTQTPKHLITATGQRVTLRCSPRSGDLSVYWYQQSLDQGLQFLIQYYNGEERAKGNILERFSAQQFPDLHSELNLSSLELGDSALYFCASSPAGTSSIAKNIQYFGAGTRLSVL.

The rearrangement uses TRBV10-3 and TRBJ2-1; D possibly corresponds to TRBD1 (5 bases). There are 15 residues in the CDR3. V was shortened by 6 bases and J by 4 bases, with 16 bases between the two germline ends. Germline loops: CDR1 ENHRY, CDR2 SYGVKD. The CDR3 DNA is TGTGCCATCAGGGCAGGGCCCCCCTTTTACAATGAGCAGTTCTTC. Translation gives CAIRAGPPFYNEQFF.

The chain links TRBV30 to TRBJ2-1, with a possible D match to TRBD1 (6 bases). Germline V lookup: CDR1 GTSNPN, CDR2 SVGIG (reference sequence). CDR3 length equals 12 residues. Trimming shortened V by 2 bases and J by 8 bases, and 10 bases separated the two germline ends. The CDR3 nucleotides are TGTGCCTGGAGTAAGACAGGTTATGAGCAGTTCTTC. It yields the protein CAWSKTGYEQFF.

The chain links TRBV5-1 to TRBJ1-5; unclear D gene. The CDR3 contains 14 residues. The ends were cut back, 5 bases at V and 0 bases at J, with 9 bases in the middle. Germline-derived CDR1 and CDR2 are SGHRS and YFSETQ. In DNA form, the CDR3 reads TGCGCCAGCAGTCCGGATTTTAGCAATCAGCCCCAGCATTTT. This codes for CASSPDFSNQPQHF.

The chain uses TRBV3-1 and TRBJ2-7, with no clear D. The CDR3 has 11 amino acids. Trimming took off 3 bases at V and 3 bases at J, with 3 bases between the two ends. Germline CDR1 is LGHDT and CDR2 is YNNKEL (reference sequence). The DNA for the CDR3 is TGTGCCAGCAGCCATGTCTACGAGCAGTACTTC. This encodes CASSHVYEQYF.

This clonotype was observed a few times. The chain employs TRBV4-2 and TRBJ2-7; TRBD2 aligns across 15 bases. This CDR3 is built from 15 residues. V shed 4 bases, J shed 7 bases, and the junction held 5 bases outside the gene matches. Germline V lookup: CDR1 LGHNA, CDR2 YNFKEQ. CDR3 nucleotides: TGTGCCAGCAGCCGTGGACTAGCGGGAGGGGCTGAGCAGTACTTC. Its protein is CASSRGLAGGAEQYF.

In this sample, this clonotype turned up a few times. The chain is built from TRBV4-3 and TRBJ2-3, with 8 bases aligning to TRBD2. Germline lookup yields CDR1 LGHNA and CDR2 YSLEER. The V segment lost 1 base and the J segment 8 bases; nucleotides outside the gene matches: 8. The CDR3 extends over 15 amino acids. The CDR3 DNA reads TGCGCCAGCAGCCAAGCGGGACTAGGGTTGTCTACGCAGTATTTT. This sequence encodes CASSQAGLGLSTQYF.